A single sample gave rise to the 24 T cell receptor beta chains below, sequenced in a study of response to subunit inactivated influenza vaccine. TCRdb fed the RT-PCR reads into MiXCR, producing one record per CDR3 protein. The sample has 700,000 to 800,000 distinct CDR3 sequences, approximately 17% seen once. The input for sequencing was PBMCs from blood, taken less than 6 days after vaccination. The receptor set was obtained from a man aged 50 to 60 who received an inactivated influenza vaccine.

This clonotype was recorded a few times. This chain connects TRBV4-1 to TRBJ1-2, with D hard to call. Looked up from germline, CDR1 is MGHRA and CDR2 is YSYEKL. The CDR3 is 13 amino acids. V was trimmed by 0 bases and J by 3 bases, leaving 5 bases between them. The chain's CDR3 is CASSQDRDYGYTF. The CDR3 bases are TGCGCCAGCAGCCAAGACAGAGACTATGGCTACACCTTC.

V and J are TRBV9 and TRBJ2-1, with a possible D match to TRBD1 (5 bases). This CDR3 is built from 14 residues. Looked up from germline, CDR1 is SGDLS and CDR2 is YYNGEE. The germline V and J ends were trimmed by 0 bases and 8 bases, with 12 bases remaining between them. CDR3 residues: CASSVVAGPHEQFF. The CDR3 DNA follows: TGTGCCAGCAGCGTAGTGGCAGGGCCCCATGAGCAGTTCTTC. The full variable domain, completed using reference TRBV9 and TRBJ2-1, is DSGVTQTPKHLITATGQRVTLRCSPRSGDLSVYWYQQSLDQGLQFLIQYYNGEERAKGNILERFSAQQFPDLHSELNLSSLELGDSALYFCASSVVAGPHEQFFGPGTRLTVL.

In this sample, this clonotype turned up a few times. The gene calls are TRBV5-1 and TRBJ2-1, with no clear D. Trimming took off 3 bases at V and 0 bases at J, with 13 bases between the two ends. Germline-derived CDR1 and CDR2 are SGHRS and YFSETQ. There are 16 residues in the CDR3. In DNA form, the CDR3 reads TGCGCCAGCAGCTCGTCGGGCCTTAGCTCCTACAATGAGCAGTTCTTC. Translating gives CASSSSGLSSYNEQFF.

The chain recombines TRBV4-2 with TRBJ2-3, with D tentatively TRBD1 (6 bases). CDR3 length equals 17 residues. V dropped 2 bases and J dropped 1 base, with 16 bases sitting between them. Germline CDR1 is LGHNA and CDR2 is YNFKEQ. The DNA of the CDR3 is TGTGCCAGCAGCCAACCCCGGGACAACTTACGCACAGATACGCAGTATTTT. It is translated as CASSQPRDNLRTDTQYF.

A single count supports this clonotype. The V gene is TRBV5-1, the J gene TRBJ2-7, with TRBD2 as a possible D gene (6 bases). The CDR3 contains 13 residues. The V end lost 5 bases, the J end lost 5 bases, and 14 bases lay between the germline ends. Germline V gives CDR1 SGHRS, CDR2 YFSETQ. Here the CDR3 DNA reads TGCGCCAGCAGGGTAGCGGACAAGGACGAGCAGTACTTC. Its protein product is CASRVADKDEQYF.

This clonotype was seen a handful of times. CDR3 loop: CASSGGHEQYF. The DNA of the CDR3 is TGTGCCAGCAGTGGAGGGCACGAGCAGTACTTC. V gene TRBV11-3 combines with J gene TRBJ2-7, with D possibly TRBD2 on 6 matching bases. This CDR3 has 11 amino acids. Trimming left V 6 bases short and J 5 bases short, with 8 bases between. In germline, CDR1 is SGHNT, CDR2 YENEEA.

This clonotype was detected many times. The chain uses TRBV20-1 and TRBJ2-2; D gene uncertain. The CDR3 consists of 13 residues. V was pared by 3 bases and J by 3 bases, with 8 bases between. Germline CDR1 is DFQATT and CDR2 is SNEGSKA (reference sequence). CDR3 nucleotides: TGCAGTGCTAGCGGGTGGGACACCGGGGAGCTGTTTTTT. The encoded protein is CSASGWDTGELFF.

This clonotype was recorded a few times. The gene calls are TRBV20-1 and TRBJ1-1; the D is unclear. This CDR3 is built from 13 residues. V lost 4 bases to trimming and J lost 3 bases, with 12 bases between them. Germline V CDR1 and CDR2: DFQATT, SNEGSKA (reference sequence). CDR3 in amino acids: CSAKKGGHTEAFF. In nucleotides, the CDR3 is TGCAGTGCTAAAAAAGGAGGGCACACTGAAGCTTTCTTT.

The gene calls are TRBV4-3 and TRBJ1-1; D is unresolved. V was clipped by 0 bases and J by 8 bases, with 13 bases between them. The germline CDR1 and CDR2 sequences are LGHNA and YSLEER. The CDR3 consists of 14 residues. The CDR3 protein is CASSQDGGREEAFF. The CDR3 DNA reads TGCGCCAGCAGCCAAGATGGAGGTAGGGAGGAAGCTTTCTTT.

This clonotype was observed a few times. The chain couples TRBV20-1 to TRBJ2-2; 8 bases line up with TRBD2. Germline loops: CDR1 DFQATT, CDR2 SNEGSKA (reference sequence). There are 15 residues in the CDR3. V lost 6 bases, J lost 0 bases, and 6 bases stayed unmatched. The CDR3 nucleotides read TGCAGTGCACTCCGCGGGGGGTCGAACACCGGGGAGCTGTTTTTT. It is translated as CSALRGGSNTGELFF.

The genes are TRBV4-3 and TRBJ2-7; 7 nucleotides match TRBD2. The CDR3 sequence is 18 residues long. Germline loops: CDR1 LGHNA, CDR2 YSLEER. J was trimmed by 2 bases and V by 0 bases; bases with no gene match: 13. CDR3 protein: CASSQDLVAGVKAYEQYF. CDR3 in DNA: TGCGCCAGCAGCCAAGATCTCGTTGCGGGGGTAAAAGCCTACGAGCAGTACTTC.

The V and J genes are TRBV3-1 and TRBJ2-5; 8 bases match TRBD1. CDR1 and CDR2 (germline): LGHDT, YNNKEL (reference sequence). The CDR3 covers 15 residues. J gave up 5 bases and V 0 bases, and 5 bases lay outside the gene matches. CDR3 in DNA: TGTGCCAGCAGCCAAGACAGGGGGCTCAGGGAGACCCAGTACTTC. This translates into CASSQDRGLRETQYF.

This clonotype was recorded many times. The rearrangement uses TRBV12-3 or TRBV12-4 and TRBJ2-5; D tentatively fits TRBD1 or TRBD2 (5 bases each). There are 15 residues in the CDR3. The V gene lost 4 bases and the J gene lost 5 bases, with 17 bases spanning the gap. CDR3 protein: CASSSGAGIGETQYF. CDR3 nucleotide sequence: TGTGCCAGCAGTTCCGGGGCGGGCATTGGGGAGACCCAGTACTTC.

This clonotype has only a few counts. This chain joins TRBV10-1 and TRBJ1-5, with 8 bases that match TRBD1. The junction had 5 bases not matched to a gene; V was cut back by 8 bases and J by 5 bases. The CDR3 runs 13 residues. Germline CDR1 and CDR2: WNHNN and SYGVQD (reference sequence). The CDR3 is CASPRTGHQPQHF. The CDR3 DNA follows: TGCGCCAGCCCGAGGACAGGGCATCAGCCCCAGCATTTT.

This clonotype was counted a few times. This rearrangement joins TRBV9 to TRBJ2-3; TRBD2 matches at 7 bases. With V trimmed by 4 bases and J by 2 bases, 7 bases remained unmatched. CDR3 length equals 15 residues. Germline CDR1 and CDR2: SGDLS and YYNGEE. CDR3 residues: CASSKLAGDTDTQYF. CDR3 nucleotide sequence: TGTGCCAGCAGCAAGCTGGCGGGAGACACAGATACGCAGTATTTT.

The chain is built from TRBV24-1 and TRBJ2-3; D possibly matches TRBD1 or TRBD2 (6 bases each). V dropped 3 bases and J dropped 4 bases, with 16 bases sitting between them. Germline CDR1 reads KGHDR; CDR2 reads SFDVKD. This CDR3 is built from 16 residues. Here the CDR3 reads CATSDTRGAEADTQYF. CDR3 sequence (DNA): TGTGCCACCAGTGATACTAGGGGGGCGGAGGCAGATACGCAGTATTTT.

This clonotype was detected only a few times. The chain combines TRBV7-6 with TRBJ1-2; D may be TRBD1 (5 bases). The CDR3 covers 15 residues. Trimming removed 8 bases from V and 3 bases from J, with 19 bases in between. CDR1 SGHVS and CDR2 FNYEAQ come from the germline V gene. CDR3 DNA: TGTGCCAGCGGATTAGGGGCAGGGCCGCACTATGGCTACACCTTC. Encoded protein: CASGLGAGPHYGYTF.

This chain connects TRBV7-9 to TRBJ1-2, with TRBD1 as a possible D gene (5 bases). V was cut by 5 bases and J by 0 bases, with 19 bases left in between. This CDR3 is 17 amino acids long. CDR1 and CDR2 from the germline V gene are SEHNR and FQNEAQ (reference sequence). The CDR3, as DNA: TGTGCCAGCAGCCCTCAGGCGTGGGGCCCCACTAACTATGGCTACACCTTC. As protein: CASSPQAWGPTNYGYTF. Drawing the rest from reference TRBV7-9 and TRBJ1-2, the complete variable domain is DTGVSQNPRHKITKRGQNVTFRCDPISEHNRLYWYRQTLGQGPEFLTYFQNEAQLEKSRLLSDRFSAERPKGSFSTLEIQRTEQGDSAMYLCASSPQAWGPTNYGYTFGSGTRLTVV.

This clonotype has just a few counts. The chain employs TRBV20-1 and TRBJ1-5; no firm D call. The CDR3 loop spans 13 amino acids. The germline V and J ends were trimmed by 5 bases and 5 bases, with 13 bases remaining between them. Germline V lookup: CDR1 DFQATT, CDR2 SNEGSKA (reference sequence). CDR3 bases: TGCAGTGCTGGTGGATGGGAGGATCAGCCCCAGCATTTT. It codes for CSAGGWEDQPQHF.

The chain carries TRBV7-2 and TRBJ2-6; D is unclear. CDR1 and CDR2 (germline): SGHTA, FQGNSA. CDR3 size: 17 residues. V was pared by 2 bases and J by 2 bases, with 13 bases between. CDR3 in DNA: TGTGCCAGCAGCTTATGGGCCGTAAGGACTGGGGCCAACGTCCTGACTTTC. Translating it yields CASSLWAVRTGANVLTF.

This clonotype has more than one count but fewer than ten. This sequence joins TRBV12-3 or TRBV12-4 and TRBJ2-3; a possible D gene is TRBD1 (6 bases). The CDR3 is made up of 12 amino acids. Trimming shortened V by 6 bases and J by 7 bases, and 11 bases separated the two germline ends. CDR3 bases: TGTGCCAGCAGCCCAGGGGAGAATACGCAGTATTTT. It yields the protein CASSPGENTQYF.

This rearrangement joins TRBV6-1 to TRBJ1-5; D gene unclear. The V end lost 4 bases, the J end lost 3 bases, and 13 bases lay between the germline ends. The CDR3 has 15 amino acids. Germline V gene lookup returns CDR1 MNHNS and CDR2 SASEGT. The CDR3 DNA sequence: TGTGCCAGCAGTGCCCTGTATGTTTTCAATCAGCCCCAGCATTTT. Translation: CASSALYVFNQPQHF.

This clonotype was picked up a small number of times. The chain joins TRBV6-1 to TRBJ2-1; tentatively, D is TRBD1 (5 bases). Trimming left V 6 bases short and J 2 bases short, with 11 bases between. The CDR3 covers 14 residues. CDR1 MNHNS and CDR2 SASEGT come from the germline V gene. The CDR3: CASSSRAAYNEQFF. DNA for the CDR3: TGTGCCAGCAGCTCCAGGGCCGCCTACAATGAGCAGTTCTTC.

The V and J genes are TRBV30 and TRBJ1-3; D is ambiguous. V gave up 4 bases and J gave up 0 bases, with 4 bases separating them. CDR3 length: 12 amino acids. The germline V gene encodes CDR1 GTSNPN and CDR2 SVGIG (reference sequence). The CDR3 sequence: CAWKNSGNTIYF. The CDR3 DNA reads TGTGCCTGGAAAAACTCTGGAAACACCATATATTTT.